This TCR beta chain was identified in a study of T cell responses to AZD1222 COVID-19 vaccine. Findings of the study overall: White British ancestry dominated among donors, who included more females, and clonal diversity was possibly underestimated. Sampling captured repertoires only after the peak T cell response.

Sequencing used immunoSEQ multiplex PCR; TCRdb keeps in-frame clones, though not all of them. This repertoire shows under 150,000 clones, approximately 87% found once; its top ten account for 1.5% to 2%. Note on this clone: The antigen is not known.

This CDR3 spans 13 amino acids. The ends were cut back, 0 bases at V and 5 bases at J, with 10 bases in the middle. Germline V gene lookup returns CDR1 GTSNPN and CDR2 SVGIG (reference sequence). The sequences come from peripheral blood, collected 28 days after the second AZD1222 dose. The receptor's source is an adult who received the AZD1222 COVID-19 vaccine. The chain is built from TRBV30 and TRBJ1-1; D is unclear. In nucleotides, the CDR3 is TGTGCCTGGAGTGTACAGAGACAAACTGAAGCTTTCTTT. As protein: CAWSVQRQTEAFF.